These 8 T cell receptor beta chains came from one sample sequenced in a study of shared clonotypes between healthy human individuals. Clones were read by immunoSEQ multiplex PCR, and TCRdb kept only the in-frame ones, dropping some. The sample includes 600,000 to 800,000 clones, 72% of them seen just once. Material: memory CD4+ T cells sorted from blood. The subset was: CD45RA-negative fraction. The receptor source for this set is a woman under 40 in good health.

V and J are TRBV28 and TRBJ2-7, with 8 bases lining up with TRBD1. V lost 5 bases to trimming and J lost 8 bases; unmatched junction nucleotides: 5. Germline values: CDR1 MDHEN, CDR2 SYDVKM. This CDR3 is 12 amino acids long. CDR3 region: CASSPGGPKQYF. DNA for the CDR3: TGTGCCAGCAGTCCAGGGGGCCCTAAGCAGTACTTC.

A note on this clone: This specimen includes other DNA sequences encoding the same CDR3. This rearrangement joins TRBV2 to TRBJ1-2, with TRBD1 as a possible D gene (5 bases). Trimming removed 3 bases from V and 2 bases from J, with 10 bases in between. The CDR3 has 14 residues. Germline V lookup: CDR1 SNHLY, CDR2 FYNNEI. As DNA, the CDR3 is TGTGCCAGCAGTGAGCGCGGGACCAACTATGGCTACACCTTC. Protein product: CASSERGTNYGYTF.

The chain links TRBV5-1 to TRBJ1-1, with a tentative D call TRBD1 (5 bases). The CDR3 covers 14 residues. Trimming stripped 4 bases from V and 4 bases from J, with 14 bases between. From germline, CDR1 is SGHRS and CDR2 YFSETQ. CDR3 DNA: TGCGCCAGCAGCCCGGACGGGGGGACCACTGAAGCTTTCTTT. This encodes CASSPDGGTTEAFF.

This chain connects TRBV6-5 to TRBJ2-6; 7 bases are shared with TRBD2. V dropped 7 bases and J dropped 4; count of bases not matched to a gene: 4. Germline assignment: CDR1 MNHEY and CDR2 SVGAGI. This CDR3 has 14 amino acids. CDR3 loop: CASNRGRGANVLTF. CDR3 nucleotide sequence: TGTGCCAGCAACCGCGGGAGAGGGGCCAACGTCCTGACTTTC.

This rearrangement joins TRBV30 to TRBJ1-3; D call uncertain. The germline V gene encodes CDR1 GTSNPN and CDR2 SVGIG (reference sequence). The ends were cut back, 0 bases at V and 4 bases at J, with 13 bases in the middle. The CDR3 consists of 15 residues. The DNA of the CDR3 is TGTGCCTGGAGTGTAACCCGCTATGGGGGAAACACCATATATTTT. It encodes CAWSVTRYGGNTIYF.

This rearrangement joins TRBV25-1 to TRBJ2-7; 7 positions match TRBD2. The CDR3 is 15 amino acids. With V trimmed by 1 base and J by 3 bases, 6 bases remained unmatched. The germline V gene has CDR1 MGHDK and CDR2 SYGVNS. In DNA, the CDR3 is TGTGCCAGCAGTGAATTATGGGGAGGGCTCTACGAGCAGTACTTC. As protein: CASSELWGGLYEQYF.

V is TRBV11-2 and J is TRBJ2-1; D not certain. Trimming stripped 6 bases from V and 6 bases from J, with 15 bases between. The CDR3 extends over 14 amino acids. CDR1 SGHAT and CDR2 FQNNGV come from the germline V gene. CDR3 nucleotides: TGTGCCAGCAGGTTAAATGTGGTGCTCAATGAGCAGTTCTTC. Translating gives CASRLNVVLNEQFF.

This clone has just a few counts. CDR3 sequence reads: CASSSLGRTENEKLFF. The CDR3 nucleotides read TGTGCCAGCAGCTCCTTAGGCCGGACGGAAAATGAAAAACTGTTTTTT. The rearrangement uses TRBV2 and TRBJ1-4; D is undetermined. Germline V gene lookup returns CDR1 SNHLY and CDR2 FYNNEI. Trimming pared 6 bases from V and 5 bases from J, leaving 19 bases between. The CDR3 is 16 residues long.